The present T cell receptor beta chain was sequenced within a study of regulatory T cells in long-lasting Graves disease (dated by TCRdb to the early 2020s). Context from the whole study: Patients with newly diagnosed Graves' disease had been on antithyroid drugs for under 3 months. This study used TCR sequencing and RNA sequencing of peripheral blood to compare persistent Graves' disease patients against newly diagnosed Graves' disease patients. The study was conducted in China and was registered as a clinical trial. TCR sequencing covered some 13 persistent and roughly 20 newly diagnosed Graves' disease patients, some 35 samples in total. The paper's findings and limits, for the study overall: Only peripheral blood was studied, because thyroid tissue, the primary lesion, was inaccessible. Sequencing and analysis were limited to the TCR beta chain. As a limitation, the authors acknowledged that the small sample size may reduce accuracy. Persistent patients shared more public clonotypes among themselves (more than 2,500) than newly diagnosed patients did (approximately 900). Persistent Graves' disease patients showed lower TCR Shannon entropy and fewer highly expanded clones than newly diagnosed patients, suggesting clonal expansion. Persistent disease showed preferential use of TRBV28, TRBJ1-2 and TRBJ2-5, whereas newly diagnosed disease favored TRBV20-1 and TRBJ2-1.

Preparation of the library involved multiplex PCR. Sequencing relied on an Illumina HiSeq 4000. CDR3 regions were amplified by Arm-PCR with iRepertoire HTBI primers to construct TCR beta libraries. PCR products were gel purified before sequencing. The original pipeline was this. Gene usage analysis of CDR3 amino acid clonotypes relied on the 55 to 80 TRBV and about 15 TRBJ segments identified across samples. COPE and FqMerger were used to merge filtered high-quality paired reads into contigs. BLAST was used to align contigs to the IMGT TRBV, TRBD and TRBJ reference genes, and CDR3 was defined following IMGT. Highly expanded clones were defined as clonotypes with a frequency above 0.1%. Shannon entropy served as the measure of repertoire diversity, while the Gini coefficient captured V-J evenness. A clonotype was considered public if more than one individual shared it. Using fastp trimming at Q25 and MiXCR clonotype assembly, TCRdb reanalyzed the public sequencing data and kept in-frame beta chains. Rows matching on CDR3 protein sequence are summarized as one entry with the most common DNA and genes. The V and J calls follow TCRdb's processing rather than the paper's. The sample table shows roughly 320,000 distinct CDR3 sequences, and approximately 15% are seen once. Together, the top ten hold about 32% of the sample.

Concerning this clonotype itself: Its antigen is unknown. Per-base quality was not reported, and no clone a single base away is much larger than it.

The CDR3, from cysteine to phenylalanine, totals 15 residues. Kept here is only the CDR3 DNA, which spans 45 bases and is read in frame from base 1. Reading the germline V gene (reference sequence) gives CDR1 DFQATT and CDR2 SNEGSKA. The junction shows trimming of 1 base on V and 4 bases on J, plus 13 bases between the germline ends. The sample's time point label is to be understood as: newly diagnosed GD, antithyroid drugs for less than 3 months. RNA was extracted from PBMCs in TRIzol for both TCR sequencing and RNA sequencing. Graves' disease was diagnosed according to American Thyroid Association guidelines. Patients were recruited from an endocrinology department in Xi'an, China. Each patient gave approximately 10 milliliters of peripheral blood, collected in an EDTA anticoagulant tube. Ficoll Paque Plus density gradient separation was used to isolate PBMCs, and no further T cell sorting was done. RNA quality was checked with an Agilent 2100 Bioanalyzer and agarose gel, and concentration with a NanoDrop 2000.

These same data were also listed under a study on T cells in Graves' hyperthyroidism and ophthalmopathy. The second study also describes: A patient counted as having stable Graves' hyperthyroidism if no progression to ophthalmopathy occurred over 18 months of follow-up. Hyperthyroidism patients were newly diagnosed, had a disease duration of under 2 months, and were aged 18 to 65 years. The study excluded patients with uncontrolled infections, other autoimmune diseases, pregnancy or lactation. Clinical symptoms, serum thyroxine and TRAb, thyroid ultrasound, and orbital computed tomography formed the basis for the diagnoses. The first round of RT-PCR for the TCR CDR3 was performed with the HTBI primer set and the Qiagen OneStep RT-PCR kit. Most expanded thyroid clonotypes (frequency above 0.001) were also found in blood, which suggests that blood repertoires may mirror thyroid immune responses. A 13 V-J signature model separated ophthalmopathy from stable hyperthyroidism, with 87.88% sensitivity and just under 84% specificity in cross-validation and 80%/75% in testing. During validation, the model predicted progression to ophthalmopathy a median of around six months ahead of onset, with just under 71% sensitivity and about 72% specificity. To identify distinguishing TCR V-J signatures, a discovery cohort of around 98 patients was used, comprising 40 to 45 with Graves' ophthalmopathy and 55 to 65 with stable Graves' hyperthyroidism. Prospective prediction of ophthalmopathy was tested in an independent validation cohort consisting of about 19 hyperthyroidism patients and approximately 16 patients who later progressed to ophthalmopathy. The 90 to 100 discovery patients were randomly divided into training and test sets at a 7:3 ratio. In addition, the study compared T-cell repertoires in thyroid tissue and in blood from roughly six Graves' hyperthyroidism patients. Following sampling, methimazole starting at 30 mg daily was given to hyperthyroidism patients, and high-dose intravenous methylprednisolone was given to ophthalmopathy patients. Libraries were constructed in a second round of multiplex PCR, after which size selection and purification were carried out. Sequencing of the libraries was done on an Illumina HiSeq2000 using paired-end 100 bp reads. SOAPnuke was used to process the raw data, with reads discarded if the reads contained adapters or uncalled bases, had a mean Phred below 15, or lacked an exact constant-primer or identifier match. COPE v1.2.5 was used to merge the high-quality paired reads, and each unique nucleotide sequence was defined as a clonotype. Clonotypes were aligned to IMGT TRBV, TRBD and TRBJ reference segments using MiTCR v1.1. The analysis was restricted to V-J combinations with a frequency above 0.0001, which together covered just over 99% of the repertoires. The TCS score was defined as F50 (clonal expansion) divided by E x V (chaos), with BLOSUM62-based TCRdist calculated between CDR3 peptides within each V-J. Welch's t-statistics and random forest reduced 500 to 550 V-J features to around 14, which were used in a naive Bayes classifier (R e1071). Sample size was not statistically predetermined, and investigators were not blinded to group allocation. According to the paper, TCR Vbeta CDR3 sequencing was carried out on 135 peripheral blood samples, which came from around 43 ophthalmopathy, 70 to 80 hyperthyroidism and roughly 17 progressor patients.

The specimen comprised peripheral blood mononuclear cells (PBMCs), sampled at new diagnosis, from a patient treated with antithyroid drugs. The receptor was derived from a man aged 35-49 years with Graves disease. Donor details come from another sample of the same person, matched by shared clones. The rearranged chain carries TRBV20-1 and TRBJ2-2; the D gene is possibly TRBD1 or TRBD2, each agreeing over 5 bases. CDR3 region: CSARGVGVFTGELFF. The DNA is TGCAGTGCTAGAGGGGTGGGGGTATTCACCGGGGAGCTGTTTTTT.